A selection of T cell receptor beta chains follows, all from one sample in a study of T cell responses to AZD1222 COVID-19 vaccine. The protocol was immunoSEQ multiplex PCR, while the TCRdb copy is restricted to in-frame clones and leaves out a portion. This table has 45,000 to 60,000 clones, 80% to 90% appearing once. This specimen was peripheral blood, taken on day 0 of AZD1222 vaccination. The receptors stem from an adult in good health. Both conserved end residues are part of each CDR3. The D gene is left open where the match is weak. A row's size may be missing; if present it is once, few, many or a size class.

cdr3_aa: CASSLSWAQPENYEQYF
cdr3_nt: TGTGCCAGCAGCTTGAGTTGGGCCCAGCCCGAGAACTACGAGCAGTACTTC
j_call: TRBJ2-7
d_call: .
v_call: TRBV28
clone_size: .

cdr3_aa: CASSSRGGEQFF
cdr3_nt: TGTGCCAGCAGCTCCCGGGGGGGGGAGCAGTTCTTC
j_call: TRBJ2-1
d_call: TRBD2
v_call: TRBV5-5
clone_size: once

cdr3_aa: CASSPPAGAAYEQYF
cdr3_nt: TGTGCCAGCAGCCCCCCGGCAGGTGCGGCCTACGAGCAGTACTTC
j_call: TRBJ2-7
d_call: .
v_call: TRBV7-2
clone_size: few

cdr3_aa: CSVGQGGMDTQYF
cdr3_nt: TGCAGCGTTGGGCAGGGGGGAATGGATACGCAGTATTTT
j_call: TRBJ2-3
d_call: .
v_call: TRBV29-1
clone_size: .

cdr3_aa: CASGRGTYEQYF
cdr3_nt: TGTGCCAGCGGCAGGGGCACCTACGAGCAGTACTTC
j_call: TRBJ2-7
d_call: .
v_call: TRBV28
clone_size: .

cdr3_aa: CASTPGQGPTNEKLFF
cdr3_nt: TGTGCCAGCACGCCGGGACAGGGGCCGACTAATGAAAAACTGTTTTTT
j_call: TRBJ1-4
d_call: TRBD1
v_call: TRBV3-1/TRBV3-2
clone_size: .

cdr3_aa: CARSLTGIEQYF
cdr3_nt: TGTGCCAGAAGCTTGACAGGGATCGAGCAGTACTTC
j_call: TRBJ2-7
d_call: .
v_call: TRBV5-3
clone_size: .

cdr3_aa: CASSFSFLSETQYF
cdr3_nt: TGTGCCAGCAGCTTCAGTTTCTTATCAGAGACCCAGTACTTC
j_call: TRBJ2-5
d_call: .
v_call: TRBV11-2
clone_size: once

cdr3_aa: CASKQARGTEAFF
cdr3_nt: TGTGCCAGCAAGCAGGCTCGGGGGACTGAAGCTTTCTTT
j_call: TRBJ1-1
d_call: .
v_call: TRBV19
clone_size: .

cdr3_aa: CASSLRLAGGRGETQYF
cdr3_nt: TGTGCCAGCAGCTTGAGGCTAGCGGGAGGACGAGGAGAGACCCAGTACTTC
j_call: TRBJ2-5
d_call: TRBD2
v_call: TRBV5-5
clone_size: .

cdr3_aa: CASSETGGSYNEQFF
cdr3_nt: TGTGCCAGCAGCGAAACAGGGGGATCCTACAATGAGCAGTTCTTC
j_call: TRBJ2-1
d_call: TRBD1
v_call: TRBV9
clone_size: .

cdr3_aa: CASSLVGAGGGDTQYF
cdr3_nt: TGTGCCAGCAGCTTAGTTGGAGCGGGAGGTGGTGATACGCAGTATTTT
j_call: TRBJ2-3
d_call: TRBD2
v_call: TRBV7-6
clone_size: .

cdr3_aa: CASSLLGANTGELFF
cdr3_nt: TGCGCCAGCAGCTTACTCGGGGCGAACACCGGGGAGCTGTTTTTT
j_call: TRBJ2-2
d_call: .
v_call: TRBV5-1
clone_size: few

cdr3_aa: CASSEVGDEQYF
cdr3_nt: TGTGCCAGCAGTGAAGTTGGGGACGAGCAGTACTTC
j_call: TRBJ2-7
d_call: .
v_call: TRBV2
clone_size: .

cdr3_aa: CASSREGIGRSYNEQFF
cdr3_nt: TGCGCCAGCAGCCGGGAGGGTATCGGGCGGTCCTACAATGAGCAGTTCTTC
j_call: TRBJ2-1
d_call: TRBD2
v_call: TRBV5-1
clone_size: .

cdr3_aa: CASSLVNMNTEAFF
cdr3_nt: TGTGCCAGCAGTTTAGTGAACATGAACACTGAAGCTTTCTTT
j_call: TRBJ1-1
d_call: .
v_call: TRBV28
clone_size: few

cdr3_aa: CASSWGLTEYNEQFF
cdr3_nt: TGTGCCAGCAGTTGGGGACTCACCGAATACAATGAGCAGTTCTTC
j_call: TRBJ2-1
d_call: .
v_call: TRBV6-2/TRBV6-3
clone_size: .

cdr3_aa: CASSLNRGAEAFF
cdr3_nt: TGTGCCAGCAGCCTAAACAGGGGAGCTGAAGCTTTCTTT
j_call: TRBJ1-1
d_call: TRBD1
v_call: TRBV5-8
clone_size: .

cdr3_aa: CSVSSGSLRTEAFF
cdr3_nt: TGCAGCGTGTCTTCCGGGAGCCTGAGGACTGAAGCTTTCTTT
j_call: TRBJ1-1
d_call: .
v_call: TRBV29-1
clone_size: few

cdr3_aa: CASSQGLAGVYEQYF
cdr3_nt: TGTGCCAGCAGCCAAGGCCTAGCGGGAGTCTACGAGCAGTACTTC
j_call: TRBJ2-7
d_call: TRBD2
v_call: TRBV3-1/TRBV3-2
clone_size: .

cdr3_aa: CASRGYSNTEAFF
cdr3_nt: TGTGCCTCCCGGGGGTACTCGAACACTGAAGCTTTCTTT
j_call: TRBJ1-1
d_call: .
v_call: TRBV5-4
clone_size: .

cdr3_aa: CASSPNTEAFF
cdr3_nt: TGTGCCAGCAGCCCGAACACTGAAGCTTTCTTT
j_call: TRBJ1-1
d_call: .
v_call: TRBV6-5
clone_size: .

cdr3_aa: CSASVPTSNEQFF
cdr3_nt: TGCAGCGCGAGTGTCCCTACGAGCAATGAGCAGTTCTTC
j_call: TRBJ2-1
d_call: .
v_call: TRBV29-1
clone_size: once

cdr3_aa: CASSPRGTPIYGYTF
cdr3_nt: TGTGCCAGCAGCCCACGCGGGACGCCGATCTATGGCTACACCTTC
j_call: TRBJ1-2
d_call: .
v_call: TRBV7-9
clone_size: .

cdr3_aa: CATSGNRGRETEAFF
cdr3_nt: TGTGCCACCAGTGGCAACAGGGGGCGGGAAACTGAAGCTTTCTTT
j_call: TRBJ1-1
d_call: TRBD1
v_call: TRBV24-1
clone_size: .

cdr3_aa: CASSYQTGGNGYTF
cdr3_nt: TGTGCCAGCAGTTACCAGACAGGGGGCAATGGCTACACCTTC
j_call: TRBJ1-2
d_call: TRBD1
v_call: TRBV6-6
clone_size: once

cdr3_aa: CASSYTLPVFGLNTEAFF
cdr3_nt: TGTGCCAGCAGTTACACCCTCCCGGTTTTTGGCTTGAACACTGAAGCTTTCTTT
j_call: TRBJ1-1
d_call: .
v_call: TRBV6-2/TRBV6-3
clone_size: few

cdr3_aa: CASSPSGTGSGYTF
cdr3_nt: TGTGCCAGCAGCCCCTCCGGGACAGGGAGCGGCTACACCTTC
j_call: TRBJ1-2
d_call: TRBD1
v_call: TRBV3-1/TRBV3-2
clone_size: .

cdr3_aa: CASSRDRNYGYTF
cdr3_nt: TGTGCCAGCAGCCGGGACAGAAACTATGGCTACACCTTC
j_call: TRBJ1-2
d_call: TRBD1
v_call: TRBV11-2
clone_size: once

cdr3_aa: CASSYQLGTKNIQYF
cdr3_nt: TGTGCCAGCAGTTACCAGCTCGGAACCAAAAACATTCAGTACTTC
j_call: TRBJ2-4
d_call: .
v_call: TRBV28
clone_size: once

cdr3_aa: CASSRFIGEQFF
cdr3_nt: TGTGCCAGCAGCCGCTTTATCGGTGAGCAGTTCTTC
j_call: TRBJ2-1
d_call: .
v_call: TRBV3-1/TRBV3-2
clone_size: once

cdr3_aa: CSVVGGAGNTIYF
cdr3_nt: TGCAGCGTTGTAGGGGGGGCTGGAAACACCATATATTTT
j_call: TRBJ1-3
d_call: .
v_call: TRBV29-1
clone_size: once

cdr3_aa: CAISVGQGGGYTF
cdr3_nt: TGTGCCATCAGTGTGGGACAGGGAGGTGGCTACACCTTC
j_call: TRBJ1-2
d_call: TRBD1
v_call: TRBV10-3
clone_size: once

cdr3_aa: CASSQRTSGRAFNEQFF
cdr3_nt: TGTGCCAGCAGCCAAAGGACTAGCGGGAGGGCGTTCAATGAGCAGTTCTTC
j_call: TRBJ2-1
d_call: TRBD2
v_call: TRBV3-1/TRBV3-2
clone_size: .